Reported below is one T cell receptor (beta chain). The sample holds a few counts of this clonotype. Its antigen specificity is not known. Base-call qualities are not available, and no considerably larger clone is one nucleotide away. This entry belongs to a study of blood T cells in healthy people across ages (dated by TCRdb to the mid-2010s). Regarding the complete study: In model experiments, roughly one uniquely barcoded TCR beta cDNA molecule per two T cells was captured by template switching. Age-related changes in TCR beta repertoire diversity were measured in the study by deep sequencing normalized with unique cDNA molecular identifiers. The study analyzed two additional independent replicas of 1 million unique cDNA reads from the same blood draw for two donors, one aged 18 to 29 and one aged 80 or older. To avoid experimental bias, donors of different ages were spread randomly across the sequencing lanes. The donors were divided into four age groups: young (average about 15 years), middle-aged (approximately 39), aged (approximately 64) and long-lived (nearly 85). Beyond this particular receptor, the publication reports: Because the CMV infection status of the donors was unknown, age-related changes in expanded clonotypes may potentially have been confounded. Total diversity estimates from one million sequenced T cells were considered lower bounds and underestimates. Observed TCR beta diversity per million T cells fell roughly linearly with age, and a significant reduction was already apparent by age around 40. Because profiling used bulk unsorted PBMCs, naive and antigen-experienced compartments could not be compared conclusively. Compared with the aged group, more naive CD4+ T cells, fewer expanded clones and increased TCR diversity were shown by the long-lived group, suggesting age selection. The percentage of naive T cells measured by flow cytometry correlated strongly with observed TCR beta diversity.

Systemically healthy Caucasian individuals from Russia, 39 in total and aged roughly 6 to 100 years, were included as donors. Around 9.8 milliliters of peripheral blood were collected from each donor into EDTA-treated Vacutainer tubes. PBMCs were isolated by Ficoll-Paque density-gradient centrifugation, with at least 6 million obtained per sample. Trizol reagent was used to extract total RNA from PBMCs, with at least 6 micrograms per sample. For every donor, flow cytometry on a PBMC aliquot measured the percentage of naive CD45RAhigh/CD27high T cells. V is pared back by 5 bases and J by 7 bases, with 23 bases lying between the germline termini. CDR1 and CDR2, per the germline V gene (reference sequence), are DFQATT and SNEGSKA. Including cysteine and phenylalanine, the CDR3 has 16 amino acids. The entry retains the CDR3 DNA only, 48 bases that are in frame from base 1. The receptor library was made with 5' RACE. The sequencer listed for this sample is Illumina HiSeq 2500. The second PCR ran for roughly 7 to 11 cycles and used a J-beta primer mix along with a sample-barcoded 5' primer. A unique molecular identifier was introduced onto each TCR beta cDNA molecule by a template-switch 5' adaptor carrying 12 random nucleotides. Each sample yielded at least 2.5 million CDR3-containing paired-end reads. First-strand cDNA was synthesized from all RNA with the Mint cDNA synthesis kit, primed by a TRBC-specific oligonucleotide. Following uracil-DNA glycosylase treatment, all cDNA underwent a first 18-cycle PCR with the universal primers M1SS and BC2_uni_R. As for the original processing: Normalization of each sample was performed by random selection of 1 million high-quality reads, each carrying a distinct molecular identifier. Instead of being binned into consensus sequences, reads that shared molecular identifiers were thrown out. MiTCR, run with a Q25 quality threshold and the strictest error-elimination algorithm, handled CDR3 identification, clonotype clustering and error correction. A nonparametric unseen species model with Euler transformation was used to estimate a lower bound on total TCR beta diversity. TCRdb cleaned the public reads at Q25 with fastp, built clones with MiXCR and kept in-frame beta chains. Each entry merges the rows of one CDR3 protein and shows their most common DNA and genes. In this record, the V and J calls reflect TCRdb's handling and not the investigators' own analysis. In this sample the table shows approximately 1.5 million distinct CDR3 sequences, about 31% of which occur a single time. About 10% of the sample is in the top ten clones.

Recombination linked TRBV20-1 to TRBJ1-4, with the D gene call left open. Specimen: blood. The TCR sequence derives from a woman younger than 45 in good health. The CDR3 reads CSAVPSARGVGEKLFF. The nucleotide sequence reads TGCAGTGCTGTACCCTCGGCCCGGGGTGTTGGTGAAAAACTGTTTTTT.